Following are 21 T cell receptor beta chains from one sample sequenced in a study of cytomegalovirus exposure and HLA in healthy donors. Primers included in the PCR were 60 Vbeta and 13 Jbeta primers. The repertoire was sequenced with immunoSEQ multiplex PCR; TCRdb's copy has only in-frame clones and lacks some. The data show 69,000 or so clones, with about 76% seen just once and more than 2.5% held by the top ten. Source material: PBMCs. These receptors originate from a young man in good health and CMV-seronegative.

The rearrangement uses TRBV7-9 and TRBJ1-1, with a tentative D call TRBD1 (5 bases). The V end lost 5 bases, the J end lost 2 bases, and 12 bases lay between the germline ends. The CDR3 is 14 residues long. Germline V gene lookup returns CDR1 SEHNR and CDR2 FQNEAQ (reference sequence). Here the CDR3 reads CASSALTVNTEAFF. CDR3 DNA: TGTGCCAGCAGCGCGTTGACAGTTAACACTGAAGCTTTCTTT.

The V call is TRBV28, the J call TRBJ2-3, with D possibly matching TRBD2 (6 bases). Trimming took off 3 bases at V and 5 bases at J, with 12 bases between the two ends. This CDR3 is 14 amino acids long. Germline lookup yields CDR1 MDHEN and CDR2 SYDVKM. CDR3 sequence reads: CASSLGGWGDTQYF. The CDR3 nucleotides are TGTGCCAGCAGTTTGGGGGGTTGGGGAGATACGCAGTATTTT.

The chain couples TRBV28 to TRBJ2-1; 7 bases line up with TRBD1. This CDR3 is 16 amino acids long. With V trimmed by 3 bases and J by 5 bases, 10 bases remained unmatched. Germline CDR1 MDHEN, CDR2 SYDVKM. Here the CDR3 DNA reads TGTGCCAGCAGTTTGCTTTCGACAGGGCCCGACAATGAGCAGTTCTTC. It specifies CASSLLSTGPDNEQFF.

The chain links TRBV5-1 to TRBJ2-7; TRBD2 matches 7 bases. In germline, CDR1 is SGHRS, CDR2 YFSETQ. Unmatched junction bases numbered 6, after V lost 1 base and J lost 5 bases. The CDR3 consists of 14 residues. In DNA, the CDR3 is TGCGCCAGCAGCTTGTTGGGGGGGTCAAACGAGCAGTACTTC. Translated: CASSLLGGSNEQYF.

The chain employs TRBV11-2 and TRBJ2-7; TRBD1 is a possible D gene (6 bases). Germline V gene data show CDR1 as SGHAT and CDR2 as FQNNGV. V gave up 5 bases and J gave up 2 bases, with 10 bases separating them. The CDR3 extends over 13 amino acids. This CDR3 is CASSAGTPYEQYF. The DNA for the CDR3 is TGTGCCAGCAGCGCAGGGACACCCTACGAGCAGTACTTC.

The J gene is TRBJ2-3, the V gene TRBV5-1; 10 bases line up with TRBD1. V lost 3 bases to trimming and J lost 4 bases; unmatched junction nucleotides: 8. The CDR3 length is 16 residues. Germline CDR1 SGHRS, CDR2 YFSETQ. The CDR3 DNA reads as TGCGCCAGCAGCTGGGGCGGGACAGGGGACGCAGATACGCAGTATTTT. It is translated as CASSWGGTGDADTQYF. Complete variable domain (other parts from reference TRBV5-1 and TRBJ2-3): KAGVTQTPRYLIKTRGQQVTLSCSPISGHRSVSWYQQTPGQGLQFLFEYFSETQRNKGNFPGRFSGRQFSNSRSEMNVSTLELGDSALYLCASSWGGTGDADTQYFGPGTRLTVL.

This clone was found a few times. The gene calls are TRBV28 and TRBJ1-2, with 9 bases lining up with TRBD1. The CDR3 runs 14 residues. CDR1 and CDR2 from the germline V gene are MDHEN and SYDVKM. V shed 5 bases, J shed 7 bases, and the junction held 8 bases outside the gene matches. DNA of the CDR3: TGTGCCAGCAGTAATCCCGGGACAGGGTTTGGCTACACCTTC. Amino acids: CASSNPGTGFGYTF.

The V call is TRBV9, the J call TRBJ2-3, with D possibly being TRBD2 (6 bases). The CDR3 covers 15 residues. Germline-derived CDR1 and CDR2 are SGDLS and YYNGEE. Trimming took 1 base from V and 6 from J, leaving 15 bases between them. CDR3 residues: CASSVLSGGVDTQYF. CDR3 nucleotides: TGTGCCAGCAGCGTACTTTCCGGGGGTGTGGATACGCAGTATTTT.

The chain carries TRBV29-1 and TRBJ2-7, with TRBD1 as a possible D gene (5 bases). The CDR3 contains 15 residues. Per the germline V gene, CDR1 is SQVTM and CDR2 is ANQGSEA. Trimming pared 2 bases from V and 3 bases from J, leaving 17 bases between. The chain's CDR3 is CSVEISRQPRYEQYV. CDR3 bases: TGCAGCGTTGAAATCTCTAGACAGCCTCGCTACGAGCAGTACGTC.

The CDR3 spells CASSTQGSYNSPLHF. CDR3 nucleotide sequence: TGTGCCAGCAGTACCCAGGGATCCTATAATTCACCCCTCCACTTT. This chain joins TRBV28 and TRBJ1-6; D is perhaps TRBD1 (5 bases). The CDR3 is made up of 15 amino acids. Per the germline V gene, CDR1 is MDHEN and CDR2 is SYDVKM. The V end lost 5 bases, the J end lost 1 base, and 9 bases lay between the germline ends.

The table lists this clone with a few counts. The chain has TRBV4-2 and TRBJ1-2, with 7 nucleotides matching TRBD1. V shed 3 bases, J shed 7 bases, and the junction held 14 bases outside the gene matches. Germline V gives CDR1 LGHNA, CDR2 YNFKEQ. The CDR3 loop spans 16 amino acids. CDR3 nucleotides: TGTGCCAGCAGCCATCTCGACAACAGGGGTCAAGCTGGCTACACCTTC. This sequence encodes CASSHLDNRGQAGYTF.

The chain employs TRBV2 and TRBJ2-7; possibly TRBD2 for D (5 bases). V was cut by 4 bases and J by 2 bases, with 12 bases left in between. Per germline, CDR1 SNHLY and CDR2 FYNNEI. The CDR3 is 14 residues long. Here the CDR3 reads CASSGYGGAYEQYF. Written as DNA, the CDR3 is TGTGCCAGCAGTGGTTATGGAGGCGCCTACGAGCAGTACTTC.

The chain is built from TRBV2 and TRBJ2-3, with D perhaps TRBD1 (5 bases). The CDR3 is made up of 15 amino acids. Germline CDR1 reads SNHLY; CDR2 reads FYNNEI. With 1 base removed from V and 5 bases from J, the gap between germline ends came to 13 bases. CDR3 DNA sequence: TGTGCCAGCAGTGAAGAACCCAATAGGGGAGATACGCAGTATTTT. Residues: CASSEEPNRGDTQYF.

The chain uses TRBV19 and TRBJ1-1; 7 bases agree with TRBD1. Germline V lookup: CDR1 LNHDA, CDR2 SQIVND (reference sequence). With V trimmed by 5 bases and J by 5 bases, 14 bases remained unmatched. The CDR3 extends over 16 amino acids. CDR3 region: CASSPRKGAPLTEAFF. CDR3 sequence (DNA): TGTGCCAGTAGTCCCCGAAAGGGGGCACCTTTAACTGAAGCTTTCTTT.

The V and J genes are TRBV30 and TRBJ2-1; 9 bases map to TRBD1. The CDR3 covers 15 residues. The junction had 11 bases not matched to a gene; V was cut back by 2 bases and J by 9 bases. CDR1 is GTSNPN and CDR2 is SVGIG in the germline V gene (reference sequence). CDR3 sequence (DNA): TGTGCCTGGAGTATGATGGGGACAGGGAACGGTGAGCAGTTCTTC. This codes for CAWSMMGTGNGEQFF.

The chain carries TRBV9 and TRBJ1-1; 9 nucleotides agree with TRBD1. J lost 3 bases, V lost 4 bases, and 10 bases had no gene match. The CDR3 has 16 residues. Germline loops: CDR1 SGDLS, CDR2 YYNGEE. In DNA form, the CDR3 reads TGTGCCAGCAGCCCGCCGGGACAGGGACTTTACACTGAAGCTTTCTTT. Protein sequence: CASSPPGQGLYTEAFF.

The gene calls are TRBV19 and TRBJ2-7, with 10 bases that match TRBD1. V was pared by 5 bases and J by 3 bases, with 4 bases of the junction left unmatched. CDR1 and CDR2 from the germline V gene are LNHDA and SQIVND (reference sequence). The CDR3 runs to 14 residues. The CDR3 nucleotides are TGTGCCAGTAGTGCGCGGGACAGGGGCTACGAGCAGTACTTC. This codes for CASSARDRGYEQYF.

This rearrangement joins TRBV29-1 to TRBJ2-3; 9 nucleotides agree with TRBD2. CDR3 size: 15 residues. Germline V gene data show CDR1 as SQVTM and CDR2 as ANQGSEA. The junction had 8 bases not matched to a gene; V was cut back by 5 bases and J by 2 bases. CDR3 DNA: TGCAGCGTTCGGCTAGCGGGGAGCGTCACAGATACGCAGTATTTT. It encodes CSVRLAGSVTDTQYF.

This clone was observed a few times. The chain uses TRBV19 and TRBJ2-4, with 11 bases identical to TRBD1. The CDR3 sequence is 15 residues long. Trimming removed 5 bases from V and 6 bases from J; junction bases left unmatched: 6. The germline V gene encodes CDR1 LNHDA and CDR2 SQIVND (reference sequence). The CDR3: CASSRGGTGGNIQYF. As DNA, the CDR3 is TGTGCCAGTAGTCGCGGGGGGACAGGGGGAAACATTCAGTACTTC.

V and J are TRBV7-3 and TRBJ1-1; D unresolved. Trimming pared 2 bases from V and 3 bases from J, leaving 10 bases between. The germline CDR1 and CDR2 sequences are SGHTA and FQGTGA. CDR3 size: 14 residues. The CDR3 DNA sequence: TGTGCCAGCAGCTTAGGCAGGATGGACACTGAAGCTTTCTTT. Amino acid sequence: CASSLGRMDTEAFF.

The gene calls are TRBV19 and TRBJ1-2; possible D gene TRBD1, 6 bases. The CDR3 loop spans 14 amino acids. V dropped 2 bases and J dropped 8 bases, with 15 bases sitting between them. Germline V lookup: CDR1 LNHDA, CDR2 SQIVND (reference sequence). The CDR3 reads CASSISLDSRGYTF. The DNA of the CDR3 is TGTGCCAGTAGTATAAGCCTGGACAGCAGGGGCTACACCTTC.